The 15 T cell receptor beta chains reported below all come from one sample, sequenced in a study of OX40 agonist ivuxolimab in advanced cancers. The method behind the library was the immunoSEQ multiplex PCR assay. The table was pulled from immuneACCESS by TCRdb, which kept in-frame rearrangements only. Such tables lose some clones; where checked, under half of the loss comes from unresolved V genes, and the rest has no known cause. The sample table lists 50,000 to 80,000 clones, 70% to 90% of them with a count of one. Around 2.9% of the sample lies in the top ten. The sample here was CD4+ or CD8+ T cells sorted from blood, taken in a trial of the OX40 agonist ivuxolimab. The source is an adult with an advanced solid tumor such as melanoma, head and neck, liver or kidney cancer.

The chain has TRBV6-1 and TRBJ2-3, with a tentative D call TRBD1 (6 bases). Trimming removed 6 bases at V and 5 bases at J, with 15 bases between. Germline V gene lookup returns CDR1 MNHNS and CDR2 SASEGT. The CDR3 is made up of 14 amino acids. CDR3 residues: CASREQGLGDTQYF. CDR3 DNA sequence: TGTGCCAGCAGAGAACAGGGTTTGGGAGATACGCAGTATTTT.

This sequence joins TRBV9 and TRBJ2-3; no clear D gene. CDR1 is SGDLS and CDR2 is YYNGEE in the germline V gene. V lost 0 bases and J lost 1, with 6 bases in between. This CDR3 comprises 14 residues. The CDR3 nucleotides are TGTGCCAGCAGCGTAGCCGGGCGCACAGATACGCAGTATTTT. It translates to CASSVAGRTDTQYF.

CDR3 in amino acids: CASSLGTLGRSYGYTF. The CDR3 DNA reads TGTGCCAGCAGCTTGGGGACTCTGGGGAGGAGCTATGGCTACACCTTC. This sequence joins TRBV5-4 and TRBJ1-2; D is unclear. The CDR3 length is 16 residues. Germline V gene data show CDR1 as SGHNT and CDR2 as YYREEE (reference sequence). The V end was cut by 0 bases, the J end by 4 bases, with 16 bases between.

The chain combines TRBV12-5 with TRBJ1-2; D remains unclear. CDR3 length equals 13 residues. The germline V and J ends were trimmed by 6 bases and 6 bases, with 14 bases remaining between them. Per germline, CDR1 LGHNT and CDR2 FRNRAP. The CDR3 nucleotides are TGTGCTAGTGGCCCCTCTTGGACGGATGGCTACACCTTC. It encodes CASGPSWTDGYTF. The entire variable domain, with the rest obtained from reference TRBV12-5 and TRBJ1-2, is as follows: DARVTQTPRHKVTEMGQEVTMRCQPILGHNTVFWYRQTMMQGLELLAYFRNRAPLDDSGMPKDRFSAEMPDATLATLKIQPSEPRDSAVYFCASGPSWTDGYTFGSGTRLTVV.

This sequence joins TRBV5-3 and TRBJ2-1; 10 bases line up with TRBD2. TRBV5-3 falls under the ORF class, with uncertain function. V was pared by 2 bases and J by 10 bases, with 12 bases of the junction left unmatched. CDR3 length: 16 residues. CDR3 in DNA: TGTGCCAGAAGCTTCCTCTGGACTAGCGGCGAGAGGGAGCAGTTCTTC. Translated, it gives CARSFLWTSGEREQFF.

The chain carries TRBV6-5 and TRBJ2-7, with 8 bases fitting TRBD2. The CDR3 runs 12 residues. Losses at the gene ends were 5 bases for V and 6 bases for J; bases not matched to a gene: 3. Germline V gives CDR1 MNHEY, CDR2 SVGAGI. CDR3: CASSARGGEQYF. DNA for the CDR3: TGTGCCAGCAGTGCCCGGGGGGGCGAGCAGTACTTC.

The rearrangement links TRBV9 to TRBJ2-3; D gene ambiguous. There are 15 residues in the CDR3. V lost 0 bases and J lost 0, with 8 bases in between. Germline V CDR1 and CDR2: SGDLS, YYNGEE. CDR3 DNA sequence: TGTGCCAGCAGCGTAGATGTTACTAGCACAGATACGCAGTATTTT. Its protein product is CASSVDVTSTDTQYF.

The chain has TRBV7-2 and TRBJ2-3; no reliable D call. The ends were cut back, 4 bases at V and 6 bases at J, with 11 bases in the middle. This CDR3 contains 13 residues. The germline CDR1 and CDR2 sequences are SGHTA and FQGNSA. The chain's CDR3 is CASSSRNLDTQYF. In DNA form, the CDR3 reads TGTGCCAGCAGCTCTAGAAATTTGGATACGCAGTATTTT. Variable domain in full (rest from reference TRBV7-2 and TRBJ2-3): GAGVSQSPSNKVTEKGKDVELRCDPISGHTALYWYRQSLGQGLEFLIYFQGNSAPDKSGLPSDRFSAERTGGSVSTLTIQRTQQEDSAVYLCASSSRNLDTQYFGPGTRLTVL.

The chain has TRBV9 and TRBJ2-7, with a possible D match to TRBD1 (6 bases). The CDR3 is made up of 13 amino acids. Germline loops: CDR1 SGDLS, CDR2 YYNGEE. Trimming left V 5 bases short and J 0 bases short, with 9 bases between. In DNA, the CDR3 is TGTGCCAGCAGTAGGACAGACTCCTACGAGCAGTACTTC. Amino acids: CASSRTDSYEQYF.

This rearrangement joins TRBV7-3 to TRBJ1-5, with D perhaps matching TRBD1 (6 bases). The CDR3 has 16 amino acids. The V end lost 7 bases, the J end lost 1 base, and 17 bases lay between the germline ends. Germline-derived CDR1 and CDR2 are SGHTA and FQGTGA. This CDR3 reads CASTAVETGSNQPQHF. The CDR3 coding sequence is TGTGCCAGCACCGCAGTAGAAACAGGGAGCAATCAGCCCCAGCATTTT.

A few counts support this clone. The chain is built from TRBV2 and TRBJ2-5, with D possibly being TRBD2 (6 bases). With 8 bases removed from V and 1 base from J, the gap between germline ends came to 11 bases. The germline V gene has CDR1 SNHLY and CDR2 FYNNEI. The CDR3 totals 13 residues. The CDR3 region has the DNA TGTGCCAGCGGGTTGGGACTCCAAGAGACCCAGTACTTC. Translation gives CASGLGLQETQYF.

The chain recombines TRBV2 with TRBJ2-1; the match to TRBD2 covers 7 bases. The CDR3 sequence is 15 residues long. The V segment lost 6 bases and the J segment 3 bases; nucleotides outside the gene matches: 8. Looked up from germline, CDR1 is SNHLY and CDR2 is FYNNEI. CDR3 residues: CASSRGTNHYNEQFF. In DNA, the CDR3 is TGTGCCAGCAGCCGGGGGACTAACCACTACAATGAGCAGTTCTTC.

The rearrangement uses TRBV4-2 and TRBJ1-1; D is undetermined. CDR1 and CDR2 (germline): LGHNA, YNFKEQ. The CDR3 is 14 residues long. V was pared by 0 bases and J by 2 bases, with 7 bases between. The CDR3 here is CASSQEVPNTEAFF. CDR3 in DNA: TGTGCCAGCAGCCAAGAGGTCCCCAACACTGAAGCTTTCTTT.

The gene calls are TRBV29-1 and TRBJ2-1; TRBD1 is a possible D gene (6 bases). The CDR3 is made up of 11 amino acids. V lost 5 bases, J lost 7 bases, and 9 bases lay in between. Germline CDR1 SQVTM, CDR2 ANQGSEA. The CDR3 region is CSVSRGNEQFF. The CDR3 region has the DNA TGCAGCGTTTCCAGGGGAAATGAGCAGTTCTTC.

The count of this clone is one. This sequence joins TRBV19 and TRBJ1-1, with D hard to call. Per the germline V gene, CDR1 is LNHDA and CDR2 is SQIVND (reference sequence). V lost 6 bases and J lost 6, with 17 bases in between. The CDR3 length is 14 residues. The CDR3 DNA follows: TGTGCCAGTAGGGTCAAGTTTACGAGGGCTGAAGCTTTCTTT. Amino acids: CASRVKFTRAEAFF.